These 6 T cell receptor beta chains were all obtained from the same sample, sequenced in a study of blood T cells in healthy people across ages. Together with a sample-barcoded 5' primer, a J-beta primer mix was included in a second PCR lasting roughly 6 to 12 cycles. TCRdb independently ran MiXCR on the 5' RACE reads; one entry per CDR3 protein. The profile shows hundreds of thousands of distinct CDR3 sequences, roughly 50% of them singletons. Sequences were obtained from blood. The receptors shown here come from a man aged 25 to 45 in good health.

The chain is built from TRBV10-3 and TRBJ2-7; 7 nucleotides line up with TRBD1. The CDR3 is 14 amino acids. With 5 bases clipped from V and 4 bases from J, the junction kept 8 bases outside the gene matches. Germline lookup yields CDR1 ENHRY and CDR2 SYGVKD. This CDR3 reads CAISPAGTVYEQYF. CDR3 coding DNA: TGTGCCATCAGTCCCGCCGGGACAGTTTACGAGCAGTACTTC.

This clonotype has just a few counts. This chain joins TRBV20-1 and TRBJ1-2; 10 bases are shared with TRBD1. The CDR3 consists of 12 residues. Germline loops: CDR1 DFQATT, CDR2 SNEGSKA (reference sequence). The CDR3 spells CRATEGTGVYTF. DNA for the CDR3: TGCAGGGCCACCGAGGGGACAGGGGTTTACACCTTC.

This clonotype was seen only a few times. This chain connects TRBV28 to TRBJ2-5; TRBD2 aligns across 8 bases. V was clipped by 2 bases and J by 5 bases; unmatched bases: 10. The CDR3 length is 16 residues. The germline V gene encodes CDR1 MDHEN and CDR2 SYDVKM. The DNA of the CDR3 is TGTGCCAGCAGTTTAAGGCTCGCGGGAGGCAGGGAGACCCAGTACTTC. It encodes CASSLRLAGGRETQYF.

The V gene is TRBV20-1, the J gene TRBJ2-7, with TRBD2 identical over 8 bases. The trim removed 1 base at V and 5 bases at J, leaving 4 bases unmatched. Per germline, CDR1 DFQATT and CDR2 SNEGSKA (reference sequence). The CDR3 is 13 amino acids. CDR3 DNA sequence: TGCAGTGCTAGAGGGACTAGCAATCACGAGCAGTACTTC. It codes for CSARGTSNHEQYF.

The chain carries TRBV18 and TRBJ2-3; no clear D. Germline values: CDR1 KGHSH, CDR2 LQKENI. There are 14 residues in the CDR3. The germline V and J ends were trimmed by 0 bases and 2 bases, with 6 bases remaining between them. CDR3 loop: CASSPPATTDTQYF. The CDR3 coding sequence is TGTGCCAGCTCACCACCTGCCACCACAGATACGCAGTATTTT.

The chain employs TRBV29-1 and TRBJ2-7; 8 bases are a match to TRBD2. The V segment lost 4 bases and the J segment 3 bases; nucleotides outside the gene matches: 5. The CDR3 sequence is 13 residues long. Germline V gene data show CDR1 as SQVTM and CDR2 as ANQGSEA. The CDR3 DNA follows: TGCAGCGTTGCGGGAGGGCTTTACTACGAGCAGTACTTC. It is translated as CSVAGGLYYEQYF.